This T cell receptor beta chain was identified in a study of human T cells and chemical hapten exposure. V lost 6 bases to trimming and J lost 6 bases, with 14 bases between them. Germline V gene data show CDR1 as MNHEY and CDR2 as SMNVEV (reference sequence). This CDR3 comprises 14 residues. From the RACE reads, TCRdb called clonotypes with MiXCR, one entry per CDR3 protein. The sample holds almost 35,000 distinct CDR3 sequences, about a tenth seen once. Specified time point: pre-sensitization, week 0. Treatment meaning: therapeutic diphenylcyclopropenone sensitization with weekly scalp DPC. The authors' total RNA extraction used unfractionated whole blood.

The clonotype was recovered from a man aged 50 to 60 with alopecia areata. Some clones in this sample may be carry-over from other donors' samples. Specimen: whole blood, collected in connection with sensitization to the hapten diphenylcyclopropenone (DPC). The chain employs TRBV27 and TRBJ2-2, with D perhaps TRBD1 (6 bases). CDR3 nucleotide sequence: TGTGCCAGCAGACTACAGGGCAGTGCCGGGGAGCTGTTTTTT. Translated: CASRLQGSAGELFF.